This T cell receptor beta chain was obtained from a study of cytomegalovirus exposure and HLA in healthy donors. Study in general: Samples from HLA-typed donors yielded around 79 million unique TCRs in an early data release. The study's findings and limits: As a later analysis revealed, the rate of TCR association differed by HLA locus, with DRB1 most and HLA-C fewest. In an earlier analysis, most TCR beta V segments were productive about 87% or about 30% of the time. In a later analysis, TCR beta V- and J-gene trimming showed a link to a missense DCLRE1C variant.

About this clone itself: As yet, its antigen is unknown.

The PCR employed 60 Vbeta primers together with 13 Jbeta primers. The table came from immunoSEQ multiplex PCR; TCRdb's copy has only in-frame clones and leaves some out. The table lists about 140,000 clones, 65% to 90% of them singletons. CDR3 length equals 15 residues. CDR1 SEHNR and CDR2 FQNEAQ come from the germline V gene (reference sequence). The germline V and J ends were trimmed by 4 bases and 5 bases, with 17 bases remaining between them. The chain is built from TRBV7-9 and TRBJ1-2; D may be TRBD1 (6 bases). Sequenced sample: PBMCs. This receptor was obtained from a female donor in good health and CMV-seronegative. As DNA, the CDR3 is TGTGCCAGCAGCTACCGTTGGGGGCGAATGTATGGCTACACCTTC. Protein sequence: CASSYRWGRMYGYTF.